The 26 T cell receptor beta chains in this list originate from one sample, sequenced in a study of blood T cell repertoires in COVID-19. Clones were sequenced by immunoSEQ multiplex PCR, and TCRdb holds only the in-frame ones, with some missing. The sample carries around 80,000 clones, roughly four fifths recorded once. The sequenced material came from peripheral blood. Receptors originate from a human donor in a cohort sampled during active COVID-19.

The chain is built from TRBV29-1 and TRBJ1-1, with 10 bases lining up with TRBD1. CDR3 length equals 12 residues. Germline lookup yields CDR1 SQVTM and CDR2 ANQGSEA. The trim removed 7 bases at V and 11 bases at J, leaving 10 bases unmatched. The DNA for the CDR3 is TGCAGCGCCCTAGGACAGGGGGTGGGGGCTTTCTTT. This translates into CSALGQGVGAFF.

This chain uses TRBV6-1 with TRBJ1-6, with 9 nucleotides matching TRBD1. The CDR3 covers 15 residues. V shed 0 bases and J 7 bases; nucleotides not matched to a gene: 1. Germline V gene data show CDR1 as MNHNS and CDR2 as SASEGT. The CDR3: CASSEAGTGNSPLHF. Here the CDR3 DNA reads TGTGCCAGCAGTGAAGCCGGGACAGGGAATTCACCCCTCCACTTT.

There are a few counts of this clone. This chain joins TRBV14 and TRBJ1-1; 7 bases agree with TRBD1. The CDR3 has 13 residues. V dropped 5 bases and J dropped 11; count of bases not matched to a gene: 11. CDR1 is SGHDN and CDR2 is FVKESK in the germline V gene. The CDR3 DNA follows: TGTGCCAGCAGCATGGGGACAGAGAGAGCCGCTTTCTTT. This codes for CASSMGTERAAFF. The full variable domain, its missing parts supplied by reference TRBV14 and TRBJ1-1, is EAGVTQFPSHSVIEKGQTVTLRCDPISGHDNLYWYRRVMGKEIKFLLHFVKESKQDESGMPNNRFLAERTGGTYSTLKVQPAELEDSGVYFCASSMGTERAAFFGQGTRLTVV.

This clone was picked up one time. The J gene is TRBJ2-3, the V gene TRBV6-2 or TRBV6-3; a weak D match, TRBD2 (6 bases). V was pared by 3 bases and J by 0 bases, with 10 bases between. The germline V gene has CDR1 MNHEY and CDR2 SVGEGT. The CDR3 length is 15 residues. CDR3 in DNA: TGTGCCAGCAGTTATTCACGGGAGAGCACAGATACGCAGTATTTT. Encoded protein: CASSYSRESTDTQYF.

The chain recombines TRBV6-1 with TRBJ2-7, with 8 bases that match TRBD2. J gave up 2 bases and V 3 bases, and 3 bases lay outside the gene matches. The CDR3 runs to 14 residues. Germline CDR1 reads MNHNS; CDR2 reads SASEGT. The DNA for the CDR3 is TGTGCCAGCAGTGAGCAAGCGGGGGCCTACGAGCAGTACTTC. Translation gives CASSEQAGAYEQYF.

V is TRBV3-1 (or the pseudogene TRBV3-2) and J is TRBJ1-5; D call uncertain. Germline loops: CDR1 LGHDT, CDR2 YNNKEL (reference sequence). This CDR3 is 13 amino acids long. V was cut by 3 bases and J by 7 bases, with 10 bases left in between. The DNA of the CDR3 is TGTGCCAGCAGCCAGAGGAACGGACAGCCCCAGCATTTT. As protein: CASSQRNGQPQHF.

The V and J genes are TRBV2 and TRBJ1-2, with TRBD1 matching 9 bases. This CDR3 is 14 amino acids long. Looked up from germline, CDR1 is SNHLY and CDR2 is FYNNEI. Trimming removed 4 bases from V and 8 bases from J; junction bases left unmatched: 8. The CDR3 is CASSASQGAGGYTF. The CDR3 DNA is TGTGCCAGCAGTGCTTCACAGGGGGCTGGAGGCTACACCTTC.

This clone was seen a few times. The chain links TRBV5-1 to TRBJ2-7, with D perhaps TRBD1 (6 bases). V lost 2 bases to trimming and J lost 2 bases, with 11 bases between them. The CDR3 consists of 14 residues. The germline V gene has CDR1 SGHRS and CDR2 YFSETQ. This CDR3 reads CASSLEGGTYEQYF. DNA of the CDR3: TGCGCCAGCAGCTTAGAAGGGGGAACCTACGAGCAGTACTTC.

This chain uses TRBV5-8 with TRBJ1-2; D gene unclear. The CDR3 has 15 residues. The V end was cut by 4 bases, the J end by 8 bases, with 21 bases between. Per the germline V gene, CDR1 is SGHTS and CDR2 is YDEGEE. The CDR3 nucleotides read TGTGCCAGCAGCCCAGGAGGTGGACGAAAATGGGGCTACACCTTC. Protein product: CASSPGGGRKWGYTF. Variable domain in full (rest from reference TRBV5-8 and TRBJ1-2): EAGVTQSPTHLIKTRGQQATLRCSPISGHTSVYWYQQALGLGLQFLLWYDEGEERNRGNFPPRFSGRQFPNYSSELNVNALELEDSALYLCASSPGGGRKWGYTFGSGTRLTVV.

CDR3 residues: CASSPGGRGGEFF. CDR3 in DNA: TGTGCCAGCAGCCCCGGGGGACGGGGGGGCGAGTTCTTC. The rearrangement uses TRBV14 and TRBJ2-1; 8 nucleotides agree with TRBD2. With 4 bases clipped from V and 14 bases from J, the junction kept 10 bases outside the gene matches. The CDR3 is 13 residues long. In germline, CDR1 is SGHDN, CDR2 FVKESK. The variable domain in full, completed from reference TRBV14 and TRBJ2-1, reads EAGVTQFPSHSVIEKGQTVTLRCDPISGHDNLYWYRRVMGKEIKFLLHFVKESKQDESGMPNNRFLAERTGGTYSTLKVQPAELEDSGVYFCASSPGGRGGEFFGPGTRLTVL.

The chain carries TRBV4-1 and TRBJ1-1; D possibly corresponds to TRBD1 (5 bases). Trimming shortened V by 1 base and J by 1 base, and 7 bases separated the two germline ends. Germline V gene lookup returns CDR1 MGHRA and CDR2 YSYEKL. This CDR3 is built from 14 residues. CDR3 DNA sequence: TGCGCCAGCAGCCAAGTGACAGCGAACACTGAAGCTTTCTTT. Translation: CASSQVTANTEAFF.

The rearrangement links TRBV9 to TRBJ1-2; the D gene is possibly TRBD1 (5 bases). The V gene's germline CDR1 is SGDLS and CDR2 YYNGEE. This CDR3 is 17 amino acids long. V shed 3 bases and J shed 2 bases, with 20 bases lying between them. In DNA, the CDR3 is TGTGCCAGCAGCGCACACTCGGGGGGGGTGCTAAACTATGGCTACACCTTC. It encodes CASSAHSGGVLNYGYTF.

The chain recombines TRBV19 with TRBJ2-3; 13 bases map to TRBD2. There are 17 residues in the CDR3. V lost 3 bases, J lost 5 bases, and 8 bases stayed unmatched. Germline CDR1 and CDR2: LNHDA and SQIVND (reference sequence). The CDR3 region has the DNA TGTGCCAGTAGTATCGAGGGACTAGCGGGGCTGAAAGATACGCAGTATTTT. This encodes CASSIEGLAGLKDTQYF.

V and J are TRBV11-2 and TRBJ2-3, with unresolved D. Per germline, CDR1 SGHAT and CDR2 FQNNGV. The length of the CDR3 is 15 residues. Trimming stripped 8 bases from V and 2 bases from J, with 17 bases between. The CDR3 sequence is CASLRRRRYTDTQYF. For the CDR3, the DNA is TGTGCCAGCTTACGGCGGCGGAGATACACAGATACGCAGTATTTT.

V is TRBV30 and J is TRBJ1-6, with D possibly being TRBD1 (5 bases). CDR1 and CDR2 from the germline V gene are GTSNPN and SVGIG (reference sequence). Trimming stripped 0 bases from V and 2 bases from J, with 14 bases between. CDR3 length: 17 amino acids. In DNA form, the CDR3 reads TGTGCCTGGAGTGTAGGGAGGGGTTGGGCCTATAATTCACCCCTCCACTTT. This translates into CAWSVGRGWAYNSPLHF.

This CDR3 is CASSLDGRGRVVDTQYF. The CDR3 nucleotides read TGTGCCAGCAGCTTAGACGGCAGGGGACGTGTTGTAGATACGCAGTATTTT. The J gene is TRBJ2-3, the V gene TRBV11-3; D is perhaps TRBD1 (6 bases). CDR3 size: 17 residues. Trimming left V 0 bases short and J 5 bases short, with 18 bases between. CDR1 is SGHNT and CDR2 is YENEEA in the germline V gene.

The chain is built from TRBV7-2 and TRBJ2-2; 10 positions agree with TRBD2. V was pared by 4 bases and J by 1 base, with 3 bases of the junction left unmatched. Germline assignment: CDR1 SGHTA and CDR2 FQGNSA. This CDR3 comprises 16 residues. Here the CDR3 DNA reads TGTGCCAGCAGCTACCGGACTAGCGGGAACACCGGGGAGCTGTTTTTT. Protein sequence: CASSYRTSGNTGELFF.

This rearrangement joins TRBV11-2 to TRBJ2-3; 12 positions match TRBD1. The CDR3 has 16 residues. V was pared by 0 bases and J by 6 bases, with 4 bases of the junction left unmatched. Germline assignment: CDR1 SGHAT and CDR2 FQNNGV. The CDR3: CASSLETGTGGDTQYF. For the CDR3, the DNA is TGTGCCAGCAGCTTAGAAACCGGGACAGGGGGCGATACGCAGTATTTT.

The chain links TRBV3-1 (or the pseudogene TRBV3-2) to TRBJ2-5; TRBD2 agrees at 15 bases. Losses at the gene ends were 0 bases for V and 1 base for J; bases not matched to a gene: 6. CDR1 is LGHDT, CDR2 YNNKEL, per germline (reference sequence). The CDR3 runs to 19 residues. CDR3 sequence: CASSQEGTSGRPFQETQYF. The CDR3 DNA is TGTGCCAGCAGCCAAGAGGGGACTAGCGGGAGGCCCTTCCAAGAGACCCAGTACTTC.

The table lists this clone with a count of one. V is TRBV6-1 and J is TRBJ2-3, with a tentative D call TRBD2 (6 bases). CDR1 is MNHNS, CDR2 SASEGT, per germline. V lost 0 bases and J 6 bases, leaving 10 bases between the germline ends. The CDR3 contains 14 residues. The CDR3 here is CASSEALAPDTQYF. For the CDR3, the DNA is TGTGCCAGCAGTGAAGCCCTAGCGCCCGATACGCAGTATTTT.

V gene TRBV11-3 combines with J gene TRBJ1-1; 7 positions match TRBD1. V lost 4 bases to trimming and J lost 3 bases; unmatched junction nucleotides: 5. CDR1 is SGHNT, CDR2 YENEEA, per germline. This CDR3 comprises 14 residues. This chain's CDR3 is CASSWTGSYTEAFF. For the CDR3, the DNA is TGTGCCAGCAGCTGGACAGGCTCTTACACTGAAGCTTTCTTT.

The genes are TRBV9 and TRBJ2-5; D is perhaps TRBD2 (6 bases). This CDR3 is built from 13 residues. Germline V CDR1 and CDR2: SGDLS, YYNGEE. V was trimmed by 3 bases and J by 9 bases, leaving 15 bases between them. The CDR3 DNA follows: TGTGCCAGCAGCGCGGGGGTGGTCAGGGCCCAGTACTTC. Its protein product is CASSAGVVRAQYF.

This clone was seen only once. This sequence joins TRBV28 and TRBJ2-1; maybe TRBD2 (5 bases). Germline CDR1 and CDR2: MDHEN and SYDVKM. This CDR3 contains 15 residues. Trimming cost V 5 bases and J 0 bases, with 11 bases left between them. The CDR3 here is CASSLPGSSYNEQFF. In DNA, the CDR3 is TGTGCCAGCAGTCTGCCGGGAAGCTCCTACAATGAGCAGTTCTTC.

The chain joins TRBV7-9 to TRBJ1-2, with D possibly matching TRBD1 (6 bases). This CDR3 is built from 17 residues. Trimming shortened V by 1 base and J by 5 bases, and 20 bases separated the two germline ends. Germline loops: CDR1 SEHNR, CDR2 FQNEAQ (reference sequence). CDR3 region: CASSLVLGGPPVYGYTF. CDR3 sequence (DNA): TGTGCCAGCAGCTTAGTACTTGGGGGCCCACCGGTATATGGCTACACCTTC.

This rearrangement joins TRBV5-6 to TRBJ2-5; TRBD1 matches 8 bases. V shed 4 bases, J shed 6 bases, and the junction held 5 bases outside the gene matches. The CDR3 is made up of 13 amino acids. The germline V gene encodes CDR1 SGHDT and CDR2 YYEEEE. CDR3 sequence reads: CASSQTGVKTQYF. The DNA of the CDR3 is TGTGCCAGCAGCCAGACAGGGGTAAAGACCCAGTACTTC.

The gene calls are TRBV5-6 and TRBJ1-2, with 10 bases identical to TRBD1. With V trimmed by 4 bases and J by 4 bases, 13 bases remained unmatched. This CDR3 has 17 residues. CDR1 SGHDT and CDR2 YYEEEE come from the germline V gene. The DNA of the CDR3 is TGTGCCAGCAGCATTCCCTCCGGGACAGGGGTCCTCTATGGCTACACCTTC. Protein sequence: CASSIPSGTGVLYGYTF. Combining the CDR3 with reference TRBV5-6 and TRBJ1-2 gives the whole variable domain DAGVTQSPTHLIKTRGQQVTLRCSPKSGHDTVSWYQQALGQGPQFIFQYYEEEERQRGNFPDRFSGHQFPNYSSELNVNALLLGDSALYLCASSIPSGTGVLYGYTFGSGTRLTVV.